This T cell receptor (beta chain) was identified in a study of blood T cell repertoires in COVID-19. Study background: COVID-19 samples from acute and convalescent phases originated in the United States, Italy and Spain.

The assay was immunoSEQ multiplex PCR, and TCRdb's table has in-frame clones only and misses some. The data hold approximately 150,000 clones, with more than 75% observed a single time. V was shortened by 5 bases and J by 4 bases, with 15 bases between the two germline ends. This CDR3 is 15 amino acids long. Germline V gene lookup returns CDR1 LNHDA and CDR2 SQIVND (reference sequence). The receptor was isolated from a human donor with acute or convalescent COVID-19. The donor label of this sample is uncertain. What was sequenced was peripheral blood. The V and J genes are TRBV19 and TRBJ1-5; a possible D gene is TRBD1 (6 bases). The CDR3 protein is CASSLQGMTNQPQHF. CDR3 nucleotide sequence: TGTGCCAGTAGTCTTCAGGGGATGACGAATCAGCCCCAGCATTTT.